One and the same sample provided the 26 T cell receptor beta chains below, sequenced in a study of human T cells and chemical hapten exposure. TCRdb ran MiXCR on the RACE reads and lists one entry per CDR3 protein. The table shows just over 80,000 distinct CDR3 sequences, with about 10% occurring only once. Time point indicated: patch test 1, 2 weeks after DPC sensitization. The treatment was: therapeutic diphenylcyclopropenone sensitization with weekly scalp DPC. The source material was whole blood, sampled in connection with sensitization to the hapten diphenylcyclopropenone (DPC). The receptors here all came from a woman aged 45 to 65 with alopecia areata. Some clones in this sample may be carry-over from other donors' samples.

V gene TRBV9 combines with J gene TRBJ1-1, with D maybe TRBD1 (5 bases). The germline V gene has CDR1 SGDLS and CDR2 YYNGEE. The CDR3 spans 14 residues. V lost 2 bases and J 2 bases, leaving 10 bases between the germline ends. CDR3 nucleotides: TGTGCCAGCAGCGTCGACCAGGGTAACACTGAAGCTTTCTTT. Translated, it gives CASSVDQGNTEAFF.

V is TRBV30 and J is TRBJ1-1, with D possibly TRBD1 on 5 matching bases. Germline V lookup: CDR1 GTSNPN, CDR2 SVGIG (reference sequence). Deletions cut 3 bases from V and 6 bases from J, with 23 bases between. The CDR3 sequence is 16 residues long. The CDR3 sequence is CAWRINRKELSAEAFF. The CDR3 DNA is TGTGCCTGGAGAATAAACAGGAAAGAACTTTCTGCTGAAGCTTTCTTT.

This chain connects TRBV20-1 to TRBJ1-1; D is possibly TRBD1 (6 bases). With 3 bases removed from V and 0 bases from J, the gap between germline ends came to 14 bases. CDR3 size: 15 residues. CDR1 is DFQATT and CDR2 is SNEGSKA in the germline V gene (reference sequence). DNA for the CDR3: TGCAGTGCTAGCCACCGGGACACATTGAACACTGAAGCTTTCTTT. Translating gives CSASHRDTLNTEAFF.

The CDR3, as DNA: TGTGCCAGCAGCCAGGTAGTAGGTGAGGGGCCTGAAGCTTTCTTT. Translated: CASSQVVGEGPEAFF. The V and J genes are TRBV6-6 and TRBJ1-1, with D perhaps TRBD1 (5 bases). The V gene lost 6 bases and the J gene lost 6 bases, with 20 bases spanning the gap. This CDR3 comprises 15 residues. Per germline, CDR1 MNHNY and CDR2 SVGAGI (reference sequence).

The gene calls are TRBV18 and TRBJ2-1, with 12 bases lining up with TRBD1. With 3 bases clipped from V and 8 bases from J, the junction kept 8 bases outside the gene matches. CDR1 is KGHSH and CDR2 is LQKENI in the germline V gene. The CDR3 sequence is 16 residues long. The CDR3 DNA reads as TGTGCCAGCTCACCTGGGACAGGGGGCGTTATGGATGAGCAGTTCTTC. It encodes CASSPGTGGVMDEQFF. Filled out from reference TRBV18 and TRBJ2-1, the complete variable domain reads NAGVMQNPRHLVRRRGQEARLRCSPMKGHSHVYWYRQLPEEGLKFMVYLQKENIIDESGMPKERFSAEFPKEGPSILRIQQVVRGDSAAYFCASSPGTGGVMDEQFFGPGTRLTVL.

This clonotype was found many times. The CDR3 loop reads CASSLGTAISHGYTF. The CDR3 nucleotides are TGTGCCAGCAGCTTAGGAACAGCTATTTCCCATGGCTACACCTTC. The V gene is TRBV7-8, the J gene TRBJ1-2; no reliable D call. Germline CDR1 SGHVS, CDR2 FQNEAQ. This CDR3 spans 15 amino acids. Trimming removed 1 base at V and 6 bases at J, with 15 bases between.

The genes are TRBV4-3 and TRBJ1-6; no definite D call. Trimming pared 0 bases from V and 5 bases from J, leaving 11 bases between. The CDR3 has 16 residues. From germline, CDR1 is LGHNA and CDR2 YSLEER. The CDR3 DNA is TGCGCCAGCAGCCAAGAGGGAGCTCTAAATAATTCACCCCTCCACTTT. This codes for CASSQEGALNNSPLHF.

The genes are TRBV11-3 and TRBJ2-5, with 9 bases lining up with TRBD2. Unmatched junction bases numbered 9, after V lost 3 bases and J lost 4 bases. The CDR3 totals 16 residues. Germline loops: CDR1 SGHNT, CDR2 YENEEA. CDR3 nucleotide sequence: TGTGCCAGCAGCTTCGGGACTAGCCCGGTGGGAGAGACCCAGTACTTC. Translating it yields CASSFGTSPVGETQYF.

The chain recombines TRBV25-1 with TRBJ2-1; TRBD2 matches 9 bases. The CDR3 is made up of 15 amino acids. Germline trimming cut 8 bases from V and 7 bases from J; bases unmatched to any gene: 12. Germline V gives CDR1 MGHDK, CDR2 SYGVNS. The CDR3 DNA sequence: TGTGCCAGCGGGGAAAGCGGGAGGTCCCGAAATGAGCAGTTCTTC. This translates into CASGESGRSRNEQFF.

This clonotype was seen a handful of times. The V call is TRBV18, the J call TRBJ1-1; TRBD1 agrees at 8 bases. The length of the CDR3 is 15 residues. Trimming cost V 4 bases and J 3 bases; bases outside gene matches: 7. The germline V gene has CDR1 KGHSH and CDR2 LQKENI. In DNA, the CDR3 is TGTGCCAGCTCACATACGGACAGGGCGGACACTGAAGCTTTCTTT. Its protein is CASSHTDRADTEAFF.

This clonotype was observed a handful of times. The chain combines TRBV15 with TRBJ1-1; D remains unclear. The CDR3 extends over 13 amino acids. Per germline, CDR1 LNHNV and CDR2 YYDKDF (reference sequence). The ends were cut back, 6 bases at V and 1 base at J, with 9 bases in the middle. The CDR3 spells CATSIGKNTEAFF. The DNA of the CDR3 is TGTGCCACCAGTATAGGAAAGAACACTGAAGCTTTCTTT. Full variable domain (outside the CDR3, taken from reference TRBV15 and TRBJ1-1): DAMVIQNPRYQVTQFGKPVTLSCSQTLNHNVMYWYQQKSSQAPKLLFHYYDKDFNNEADTPDNFQSRRPNTSFCFLDIRSPGLGDTAMYLCATSIGKNTEAFFGQGTRLTVV.

This clonotype was counted at least ten times. The chain carries TRBV3-1 and TRBJ1-2, with D hard to call. With 3 bases removed from V and 8 bases from J, the gap between germline ends came to 16 bases. The CDR3 is made up of 14 amino acids. Germline-derived CDR1 and CDR2 are LGHDT and YNNKEL (reference sequence). This CDR3 reads CASSQYDLNLGYTF. The CDR3 nucleotides read TGTGCCAGCAGCCAGTACGACTTGAATCTAGGCTACACCTTC.

J is TRBJ2-3 and V is TRBV9, with D perhaps matching TRBD2 (6 bases). Between the trimmed V and J ends, which lost 4 bases and 0 bases, there was a span of 15 bases. The CDR3 sequence is 16 residues long. Germline-derived CDR1 and CDR2 are SGDLS and YYNGEE. The CDR3 DNA reads as TGTGCCAGCAGCCCTCGGCGCGGGGATAGCACAGATACGCAGTATTTT. Protein product: CASSPRRGDSTDTQYF.

This clonotype was seen only a few times. V and J are TRBV7-9 and TRBJ2-5; D not certain. Trimming stripped 4 bases from V and 1 base from J, with 13 bases between. The CDR3 runs 15 residues. Germline lookup yields CDR1 SEHNR and CDR2 FQNEAQ (reference sequence). CDR3 amino acids: CASSSPLGTQETQYF. In nucleotides, the CDR3 is TGTGCCAGCAGCTCCCCCCTTGGTACCCAAGAGACCCAGTACTTC.

Many counts were recorded for this clonotype. The rearrangement joins TRBV29-1 to TRBJ1-1; 8 nucleotides agree with TRBD1. Germline assignment: CDR1 SQVTM and CDR2 ANQGSEA. The CDR3 covers 12 residues. CDR3 coding DNA: TGCAGGGGGGACAGGTGGAACACTGAAGCTTTCTTT. It yields the protein CRGDRWNTEAFF.

This clonotype came up many times. The rearrangement joins TRBV27 to TRBJ2-7; 11 bases line up with TRBD2. This CDR3 has 14 residues. Trimming at V came to 6 bases and at J to 3 bases, leaving 4 bases not matched to a gene. Looked up from germline, CDR1 is MNHEY and CDR2 is SMNVEV (reference sequence). CDR3 DNA: TGTGCCAGCAGCCCGGGACTAGCGGTCTACGAGCAGTACTTC. Its translation is CASSPGLAVYEQYF.

The chain is built from TRBV7-2 and TRBJ1-5; D not certain. V lost 5 bases and J 4 bases, leaving 18 bases between the germline ends. The CDR3 consists of 16 residues. Germline CDR1 is SGHTA and CDR2 is FQGNSA. The CDR3 is CASSLYPTVPNQPQHF. Written as DNA, the CDR3 is TGTGCCAGCAGCCTCTACCCTACGGTACCTAATCAGCCCCAGCATTTT. Drawing the rest from reference TRBV7-2 and TRBJ1-5, the complete variable domain is GAGVSQSPSNKVTEKGKDVELRCDPISGHTALYWYRQSLGQGLEFLIYFQGNSAPDKSGLPSDRFSAERTGGSVSTLTIQRTQQEDSAVYLCASSLYPTVPNQPQHFGDGTRLSIL.

This clonotype was counted between two and nine times. This chain joins TRBV20-1 and TRBJ2-1; TRBD1 is a possible D gene (6 bases). This CDR3 spans 13 amino acids. Trimming shortened V by 6 bases and J by 8 bases, and 17 bases separated the two germline ends. In germline, CDR1 is DFQATT, CDR2 SNEGSKA (reference sequence). The CDR3 coding sequence is TGCAGTGCACCCGGGCCCAGGGGACATGAGCAGTTCTTC. This gives the protein CSAPGPRGHEQFF.

The chain couples TRBV18 to TRBJ1-1, with D uncertain. V was cut by 6 bases and J by 1 base, with 9 bases left in between. Per germline, CDR1 KGHSH and CDR2 LQKENI. There are 13 residues in the CDR3. The CDR3 nucleotides read TGTGCCAGCTCTCAGGCCCAGAACACTGAAGCTTTCTTT. This codes for CASSQAQNTEAFF. Supplemented by reference TRBV18 and TRBJ1-1, the full variable domain reads NAGVMQNPRHLVRRRGQEARLRCSPMKGHSHVYWYRQLPEEGLKFMVYLQKENIIDESGMPKERFSAEFPKEGPSILRIQQVVRGDSAAYFCASSQAQNTEAFFGQGTRLTVV.

There are many counts of this clonotype. The chain recombines TRBV7-2 with TRBJ1-2; D gene ambiguous. The CDR3 consists of 14 residues. Per germline, CDR1 SGHTA and CDR2 FQGNSA. V gave up 4 bases and J gave up 6 bases, with 15 bases separating them. CDR3 nucleotide sequence: TGTGCCAGCAGCTCAGTTCGACAAGAGGATGGCTACACCTTC. Translation gives CASSSVRQEDGYTF.

This clonotype appeared many times. V usage is TRBV20-1 and J usage is TRBJ1-5; the D is unclear. The CDR3 length is 12 residues. The germline V and J ends were trimmed by 5 bases and 2 bases, with 7 bases remaining between them. The germline V gene has CDR1 DFQATT and CDR2 SNEGSKA (reference sequence). CDR3 DNA sequence: TGCAGTGCTTCCTTGGGCAATCAGCCCCAGCATTTT. It codes for CSASLGNQPQHF.

The chain carries TRBV7-6 and TRBJ2-2; the D is unclear. Germline V lookup: CDR1 SGHVS, CDR2 FNYEAQ. Trimming left V 1 base short and J 4 bases short, with 7 bases between. The CDR3 has 14 residues. CDR3 protein: CASSLGTLTGELFF. CDR3 nucleotide sequence: TGTGCCAGCAGCTTAGGCACTCTCACCGGGGAGCTGTTTTTT. Together with reference TRBV7-6 and TRBJ2-2, the CDR3 gives the full variable domain: GAGVSQSPRYKVTKRGQDVALRCDPISGHVSLYWYRQALGQGPEFLTYFNYEAQQDKSGLPNDRFSAERPEGSISTLTIQRTEQRDSAMYRCASSLGTLTGELFFGEGSRLTVL.

This clonotype was found many times. The rearrangement links TRBV2 to TRBJ2-1; TRBD2 matches at 9 bases. J gave up 6 bases and V 2 bases, and 5 bases lay outside the gene matches. There are 15 residues in the CDR3. Germline CDR1 SNHLY, CDR2 FYNNEI. CDR3 in DNA: TGTGCCAGCAGTGAACGGAGCGGGGGGCTCAATGAGCAGTTCTTC. Protein product: CASSERSGGLNEQFF.

This clonotype appeared many times. The chain couples TRBV6-6 to TRBJ1-1; D unresolved. Per the germline V gene, CDR1 is MNHNY and CDR2 is SVGAGI (reference sequence). V lost 2 bases and J 5 bases, leaving 15 bases between the germline ends. The CDR3 has 15 residues. The CDR3 region is CASSYQVAETTEAFF. The CDR3 DNA reads TGTGCCAGCAGTTACCAGGTCGCCGAGACGACTGAAGCTTTCTTT.

This clonotype was counted between two and nine times. The rearrangement joins TRBV29-1 to TRBJ2-7; 11 positions agree with TRBD2. The CDR3 totals 14 residues. Per the germline V gene, CDR1 is SQVTM and CDR2 is ANQGSEA. Losses at the gene ends were 5 bases for V and 6 bases for J; bases not matched to a gene: 9. This CDR3 is CSVLDSGRASEQYF. CDR3 nucleotide sequence: TGCAGCGTTTTGGATAGCGGGAGGGCCTCCGAGCAGTACTTC.

This clonotype was counted a few times. The chain has TRBV7-3 and TRBJ2-2; D remains ambiguous. Between the trimmed V and J ends, which lost 3 bases and 1 base, there was a span of 6 bases. Germline CDR1 reads SGHTA; CDR2 reads FQGTGA. The CDR3 extends over 14 amino acids. This CDR3 is CASSFTLNTGELFF. CDR3 nucleotides: TGTGCCAGCAGCTTCACATTGAACACCGGGGAGCTGTTTTTT. Full variable domain (missing parts from reference TRBV7-3 and TRBJ2-2): GAGVSQTPSNKVTEKGKYVELRCDPISGHTALYWYRQSLGQGPEFLIYFQGTGAADDSGLPNDRFFAVRPEGSVSTLKIQRTERGDSAVYLCASSFTLNTGELFFGEGSRLTVL.